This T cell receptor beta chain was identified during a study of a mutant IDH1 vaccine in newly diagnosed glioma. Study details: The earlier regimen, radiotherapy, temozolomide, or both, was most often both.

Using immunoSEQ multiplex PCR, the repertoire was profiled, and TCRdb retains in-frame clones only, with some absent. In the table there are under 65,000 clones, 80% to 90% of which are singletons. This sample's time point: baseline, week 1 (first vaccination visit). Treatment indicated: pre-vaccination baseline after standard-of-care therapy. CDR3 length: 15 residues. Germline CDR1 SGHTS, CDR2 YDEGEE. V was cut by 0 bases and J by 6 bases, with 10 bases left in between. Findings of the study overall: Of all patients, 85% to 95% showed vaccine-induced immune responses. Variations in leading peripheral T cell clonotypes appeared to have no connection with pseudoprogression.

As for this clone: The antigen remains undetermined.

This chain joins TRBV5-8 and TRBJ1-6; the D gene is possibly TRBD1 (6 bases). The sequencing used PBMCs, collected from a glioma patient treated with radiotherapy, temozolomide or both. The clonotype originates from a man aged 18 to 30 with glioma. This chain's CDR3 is CASSLAGVVNSPLHF. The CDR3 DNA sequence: TGTGCCAGCAGCTTGGCAGGGGTAGTTAATTCACCCCTCCACTTT. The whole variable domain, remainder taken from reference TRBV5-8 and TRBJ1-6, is EAGVTQSPTHLIKTRGQQATLRCSPISGHTSVYWYQQALGLGLQFLLWYDEGEERNRGNFPPRFSGRQFPNYSSELNVNALELEDSALYLCASSLAGVVNSPLHFGNGTRLTVT.